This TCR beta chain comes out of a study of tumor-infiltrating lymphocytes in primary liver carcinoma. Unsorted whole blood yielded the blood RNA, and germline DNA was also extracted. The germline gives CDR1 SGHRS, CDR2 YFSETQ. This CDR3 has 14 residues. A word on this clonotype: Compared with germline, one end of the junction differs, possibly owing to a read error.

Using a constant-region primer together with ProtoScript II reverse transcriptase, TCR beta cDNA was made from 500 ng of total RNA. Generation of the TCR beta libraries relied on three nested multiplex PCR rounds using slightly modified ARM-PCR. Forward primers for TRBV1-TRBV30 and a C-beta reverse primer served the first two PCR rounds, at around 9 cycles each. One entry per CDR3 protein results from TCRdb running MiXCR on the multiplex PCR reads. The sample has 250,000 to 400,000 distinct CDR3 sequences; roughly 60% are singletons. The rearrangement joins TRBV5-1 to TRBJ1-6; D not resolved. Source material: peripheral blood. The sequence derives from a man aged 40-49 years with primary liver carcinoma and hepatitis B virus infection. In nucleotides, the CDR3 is TGCGCCAACAGCTTGGCCGGGGATAATTCACCCCTCCACTTT. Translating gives CANSLAGDNSPLHF.